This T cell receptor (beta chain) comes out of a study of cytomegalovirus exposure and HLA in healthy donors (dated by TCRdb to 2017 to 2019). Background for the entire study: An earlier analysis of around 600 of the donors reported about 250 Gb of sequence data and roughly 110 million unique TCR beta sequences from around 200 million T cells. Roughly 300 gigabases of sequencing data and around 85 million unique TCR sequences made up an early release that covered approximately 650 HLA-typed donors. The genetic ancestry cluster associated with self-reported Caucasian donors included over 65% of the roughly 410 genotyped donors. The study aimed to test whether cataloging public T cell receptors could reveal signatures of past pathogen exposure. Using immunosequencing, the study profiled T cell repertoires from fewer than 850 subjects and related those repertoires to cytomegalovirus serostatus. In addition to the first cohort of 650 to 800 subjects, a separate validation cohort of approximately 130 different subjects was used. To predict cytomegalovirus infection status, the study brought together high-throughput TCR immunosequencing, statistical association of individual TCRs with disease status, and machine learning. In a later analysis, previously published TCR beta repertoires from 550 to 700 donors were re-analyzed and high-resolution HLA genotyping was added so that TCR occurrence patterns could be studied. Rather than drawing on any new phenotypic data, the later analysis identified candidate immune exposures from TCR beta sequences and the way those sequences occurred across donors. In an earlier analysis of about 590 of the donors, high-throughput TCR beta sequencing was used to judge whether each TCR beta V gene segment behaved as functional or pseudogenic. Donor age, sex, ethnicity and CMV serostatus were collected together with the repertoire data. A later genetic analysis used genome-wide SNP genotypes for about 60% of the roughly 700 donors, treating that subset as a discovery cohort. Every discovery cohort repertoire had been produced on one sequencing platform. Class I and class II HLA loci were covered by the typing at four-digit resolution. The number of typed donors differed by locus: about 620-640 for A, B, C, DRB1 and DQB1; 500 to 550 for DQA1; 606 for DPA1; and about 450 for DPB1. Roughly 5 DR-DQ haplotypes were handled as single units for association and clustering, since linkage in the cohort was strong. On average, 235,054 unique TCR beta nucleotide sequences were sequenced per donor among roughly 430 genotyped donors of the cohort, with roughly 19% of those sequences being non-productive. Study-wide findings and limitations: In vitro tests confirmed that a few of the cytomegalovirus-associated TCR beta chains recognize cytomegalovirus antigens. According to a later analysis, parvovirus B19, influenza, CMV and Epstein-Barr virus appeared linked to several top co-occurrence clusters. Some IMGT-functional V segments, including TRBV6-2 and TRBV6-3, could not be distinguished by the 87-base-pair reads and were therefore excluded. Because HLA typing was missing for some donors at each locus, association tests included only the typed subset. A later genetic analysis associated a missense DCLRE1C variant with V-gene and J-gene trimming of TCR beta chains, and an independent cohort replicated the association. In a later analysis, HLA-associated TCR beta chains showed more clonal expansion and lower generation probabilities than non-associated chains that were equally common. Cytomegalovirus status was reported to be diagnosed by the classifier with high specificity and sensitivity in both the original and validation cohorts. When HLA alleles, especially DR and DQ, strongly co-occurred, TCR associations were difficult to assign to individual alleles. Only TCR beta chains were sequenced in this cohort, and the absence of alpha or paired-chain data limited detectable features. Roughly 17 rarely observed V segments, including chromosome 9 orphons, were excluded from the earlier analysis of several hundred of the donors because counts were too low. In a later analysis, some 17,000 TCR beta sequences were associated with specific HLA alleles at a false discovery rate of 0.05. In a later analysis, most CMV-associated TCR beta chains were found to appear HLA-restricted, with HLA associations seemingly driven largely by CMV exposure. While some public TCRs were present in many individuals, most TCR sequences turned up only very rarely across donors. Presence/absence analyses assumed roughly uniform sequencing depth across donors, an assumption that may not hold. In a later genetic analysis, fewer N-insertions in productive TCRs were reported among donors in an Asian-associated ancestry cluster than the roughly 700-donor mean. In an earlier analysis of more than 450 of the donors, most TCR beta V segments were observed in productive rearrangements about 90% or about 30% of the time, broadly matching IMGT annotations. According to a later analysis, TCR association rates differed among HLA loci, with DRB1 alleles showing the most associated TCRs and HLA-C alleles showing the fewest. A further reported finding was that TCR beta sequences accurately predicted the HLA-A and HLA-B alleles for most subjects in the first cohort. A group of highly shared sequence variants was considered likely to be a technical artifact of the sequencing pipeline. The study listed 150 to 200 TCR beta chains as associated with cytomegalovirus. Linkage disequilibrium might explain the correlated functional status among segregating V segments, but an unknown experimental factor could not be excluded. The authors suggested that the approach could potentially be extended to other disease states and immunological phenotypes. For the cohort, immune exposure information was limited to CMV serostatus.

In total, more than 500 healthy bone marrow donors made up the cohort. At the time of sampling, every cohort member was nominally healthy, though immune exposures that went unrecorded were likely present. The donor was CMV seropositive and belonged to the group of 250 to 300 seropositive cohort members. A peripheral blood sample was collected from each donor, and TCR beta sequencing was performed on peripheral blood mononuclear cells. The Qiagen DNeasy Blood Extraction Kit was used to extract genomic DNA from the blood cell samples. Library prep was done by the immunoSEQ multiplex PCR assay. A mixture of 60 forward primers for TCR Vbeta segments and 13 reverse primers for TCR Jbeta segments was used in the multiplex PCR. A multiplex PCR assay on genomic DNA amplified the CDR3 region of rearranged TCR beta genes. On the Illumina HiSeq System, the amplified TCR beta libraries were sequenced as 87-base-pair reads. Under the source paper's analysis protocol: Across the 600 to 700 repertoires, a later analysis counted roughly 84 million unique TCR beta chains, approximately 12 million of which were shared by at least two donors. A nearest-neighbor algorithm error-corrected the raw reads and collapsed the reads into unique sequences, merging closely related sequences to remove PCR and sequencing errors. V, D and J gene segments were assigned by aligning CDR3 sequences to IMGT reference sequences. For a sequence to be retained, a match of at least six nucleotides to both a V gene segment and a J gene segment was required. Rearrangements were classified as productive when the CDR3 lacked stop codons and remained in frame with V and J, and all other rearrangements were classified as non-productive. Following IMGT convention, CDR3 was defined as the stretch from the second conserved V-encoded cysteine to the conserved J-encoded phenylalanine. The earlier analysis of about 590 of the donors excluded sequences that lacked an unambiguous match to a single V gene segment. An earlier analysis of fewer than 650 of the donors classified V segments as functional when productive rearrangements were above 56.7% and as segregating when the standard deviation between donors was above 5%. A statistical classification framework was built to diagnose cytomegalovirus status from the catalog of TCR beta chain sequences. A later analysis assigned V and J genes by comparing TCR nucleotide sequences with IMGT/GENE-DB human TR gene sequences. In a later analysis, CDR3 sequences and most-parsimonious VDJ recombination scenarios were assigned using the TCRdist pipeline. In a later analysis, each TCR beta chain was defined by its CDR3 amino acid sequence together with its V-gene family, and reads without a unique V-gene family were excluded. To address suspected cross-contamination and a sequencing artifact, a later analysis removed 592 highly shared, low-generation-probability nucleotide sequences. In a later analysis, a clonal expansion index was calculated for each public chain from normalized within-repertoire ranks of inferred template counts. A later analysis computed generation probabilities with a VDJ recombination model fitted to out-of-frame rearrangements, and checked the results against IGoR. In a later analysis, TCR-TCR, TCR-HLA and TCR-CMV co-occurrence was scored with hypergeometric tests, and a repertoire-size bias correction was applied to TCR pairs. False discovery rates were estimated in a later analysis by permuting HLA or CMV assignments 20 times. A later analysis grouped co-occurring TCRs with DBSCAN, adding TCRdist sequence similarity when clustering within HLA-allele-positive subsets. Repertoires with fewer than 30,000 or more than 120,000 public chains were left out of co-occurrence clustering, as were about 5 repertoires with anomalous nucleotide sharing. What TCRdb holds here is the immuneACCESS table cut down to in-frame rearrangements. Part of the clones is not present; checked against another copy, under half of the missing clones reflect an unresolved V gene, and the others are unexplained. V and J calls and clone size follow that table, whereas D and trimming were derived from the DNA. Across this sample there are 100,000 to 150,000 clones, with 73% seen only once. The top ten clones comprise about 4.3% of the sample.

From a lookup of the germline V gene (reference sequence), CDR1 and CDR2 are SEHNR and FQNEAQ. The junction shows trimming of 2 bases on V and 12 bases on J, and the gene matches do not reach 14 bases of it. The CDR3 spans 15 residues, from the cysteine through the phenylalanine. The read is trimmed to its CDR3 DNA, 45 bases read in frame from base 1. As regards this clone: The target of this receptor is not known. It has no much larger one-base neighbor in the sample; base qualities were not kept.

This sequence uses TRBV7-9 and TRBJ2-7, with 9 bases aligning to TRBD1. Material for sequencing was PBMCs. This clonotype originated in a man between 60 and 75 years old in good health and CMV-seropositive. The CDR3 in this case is CASSLPRMGQGVLYF. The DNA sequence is TGTGCCAGCAGCTTACCTCGAATGGGACAGGGTGTTCTGTACTTC.